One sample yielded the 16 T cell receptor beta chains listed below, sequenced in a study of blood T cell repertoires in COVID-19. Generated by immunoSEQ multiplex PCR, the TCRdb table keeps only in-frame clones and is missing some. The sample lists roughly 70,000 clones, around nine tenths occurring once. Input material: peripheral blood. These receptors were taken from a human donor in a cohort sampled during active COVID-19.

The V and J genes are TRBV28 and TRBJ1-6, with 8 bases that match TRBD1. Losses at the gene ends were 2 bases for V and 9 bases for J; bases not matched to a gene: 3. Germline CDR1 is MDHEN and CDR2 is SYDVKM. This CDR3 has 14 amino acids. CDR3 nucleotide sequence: TGTGCCAGCAGTTTACAGGACAGGGTTTCACCCCTCCACTTT. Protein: CASSLQDRVSPLHF.

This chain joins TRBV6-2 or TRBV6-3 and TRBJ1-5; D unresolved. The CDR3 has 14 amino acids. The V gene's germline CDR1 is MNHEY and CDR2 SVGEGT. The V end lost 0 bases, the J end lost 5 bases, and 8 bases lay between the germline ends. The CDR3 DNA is TGTGCCAGCAGTTACTCGAGAGGTGATCAGCCCCAGCATTTT. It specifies CASSYSRGDQPQHF.

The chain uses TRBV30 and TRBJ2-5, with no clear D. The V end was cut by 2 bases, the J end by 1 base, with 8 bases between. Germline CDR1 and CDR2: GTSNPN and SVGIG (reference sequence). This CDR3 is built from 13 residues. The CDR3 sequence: CAWSLYAQETQYF. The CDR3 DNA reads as TGTGCCTGGAGTCTCTACGCCCAAGAGACCCAGTACTTC.

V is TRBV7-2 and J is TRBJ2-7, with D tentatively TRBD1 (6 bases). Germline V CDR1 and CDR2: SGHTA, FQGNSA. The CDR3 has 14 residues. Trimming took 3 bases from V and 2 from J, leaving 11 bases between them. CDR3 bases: TGTGCCAGCAGCTTCCGGGACACAGCCTACGAGCAGTACTTC. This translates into CASSFRDTAYEQYF.

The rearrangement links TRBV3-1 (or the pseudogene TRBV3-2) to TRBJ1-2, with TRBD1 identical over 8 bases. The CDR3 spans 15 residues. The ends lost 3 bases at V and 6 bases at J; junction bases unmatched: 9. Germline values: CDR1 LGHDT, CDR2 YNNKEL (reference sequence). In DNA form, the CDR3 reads TGTGCCAGCAGCCAGTCAGGGGGCGCCCCGGATGGCTACACCTTC. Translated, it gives CASSQSGGAPDGYTF.

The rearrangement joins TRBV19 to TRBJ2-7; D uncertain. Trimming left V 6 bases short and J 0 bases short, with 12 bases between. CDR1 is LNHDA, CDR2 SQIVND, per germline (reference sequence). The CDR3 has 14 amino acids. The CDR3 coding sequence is TGTGCCAGTAGCGCCAGGCTAAGCTCCTACGAGCAGTACTTC. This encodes CASSARLSSYEQYF. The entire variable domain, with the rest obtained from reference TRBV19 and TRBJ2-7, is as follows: DGGITQSPKYLFRKEGQNVTLSCEQNLNHDAMYWYRQDPGQGLRLIYYSQIVNDFQKGDIAEGYSVSREKKESFPLTVTSAQKNPTAFYLCASSARLSSYEQYFGPGTRLTVT.

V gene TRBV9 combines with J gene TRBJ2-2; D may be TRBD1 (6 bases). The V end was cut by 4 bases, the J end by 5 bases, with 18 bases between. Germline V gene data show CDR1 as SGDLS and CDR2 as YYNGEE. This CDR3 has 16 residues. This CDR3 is CASSSPKGHSTGELFF. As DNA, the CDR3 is TGTGCCAGCAGCTCCCCAAAGGGACACTCAACCGGGGAGCTGTTTTTT.

The chain's CDR3 is CASSQEWMRDRSTDTQYF. In DNA form, the CDR3 reads TGCGCCAGCAGCCAAGAATGGATGCGGGACAGGAGCACAGATACGCAGTATTTT. This sequence joins TRBV4-1 and TRBJ2-3, with 8 bases identical to TRBD1. V lost 0 bases to trimming and J lost 0 bases; unmatched junction nucleotides: 8. The CDR3 spans 18 residues. Germline CDR1 and CDR2: MGHRA and YSYEKL.

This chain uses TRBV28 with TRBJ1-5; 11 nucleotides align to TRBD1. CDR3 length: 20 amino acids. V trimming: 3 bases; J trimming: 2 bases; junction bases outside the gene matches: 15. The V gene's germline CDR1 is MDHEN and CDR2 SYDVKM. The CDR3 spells CASSFPPWGTGGNGNQPQHF. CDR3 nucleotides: TGTGCCAGCAGTTTCCCCCCATGGGGGACAGGGGGAAATGGCAATCAGCCCCAGCATTTT.

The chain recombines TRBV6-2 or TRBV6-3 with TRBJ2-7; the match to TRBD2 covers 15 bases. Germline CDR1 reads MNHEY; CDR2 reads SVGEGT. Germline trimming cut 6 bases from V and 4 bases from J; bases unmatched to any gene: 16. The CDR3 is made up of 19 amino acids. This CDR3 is CASSRGTSGGPILRYEQYF. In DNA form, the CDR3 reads TGTGCCAGCAGCCGGGGGACTAGCGGGGGGCCAATTCTCCGATACGAGCAGTACTTC.

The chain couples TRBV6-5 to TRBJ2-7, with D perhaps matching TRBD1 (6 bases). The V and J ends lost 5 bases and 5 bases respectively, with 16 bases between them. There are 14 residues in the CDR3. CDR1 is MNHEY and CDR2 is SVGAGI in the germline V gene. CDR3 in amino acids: CASSKGTGIHEQYF. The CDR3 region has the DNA TGTGCCAGCAGTAAGGGAACAGGGATCCACGAGCAGTACTTC.

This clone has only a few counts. CDR3 coding DNA: TGTGCCAGCAGTTTCGGGACAGGGTCGGATCAGCCCCAGCATTTT. The encoded protein is CASSFGTGSDQPQHF. The chain employs TRBV27 and TRBJ1-5; 9 nucleotides agree with TRBD1. Germline V gene lookup returns CDR1 MNHEY and CDR2 SMNVEV (reference sequence). The CDR3 is 15 amino acids. With V trimmed by 3 bases and J by 5 bases, 5 bases remained unmatched.

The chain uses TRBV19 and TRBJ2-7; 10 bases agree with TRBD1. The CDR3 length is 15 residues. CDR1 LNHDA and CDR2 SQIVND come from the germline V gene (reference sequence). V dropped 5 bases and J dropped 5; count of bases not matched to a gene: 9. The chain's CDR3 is CASSPRGQGGDEQYF. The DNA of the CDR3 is TGTGCCAGTAGTCCGCGTGGACAGGGGGGGGACGAGCAGTACTTC.

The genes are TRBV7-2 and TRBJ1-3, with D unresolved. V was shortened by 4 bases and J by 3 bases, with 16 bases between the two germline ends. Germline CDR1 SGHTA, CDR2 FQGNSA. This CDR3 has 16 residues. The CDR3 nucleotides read TGTGCCAGCAGCTCCCTAGGAGGGAATAGTGGAAACACCATATATTTT. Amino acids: CASSSLGGNSGNTIYF. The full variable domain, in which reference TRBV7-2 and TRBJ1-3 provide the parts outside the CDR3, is GAGVSQSPSNKVTEKGKDVELRCDPISGHTALYWYRQSLGQGLEFLIYFQGNSAPDKSGLPSDRFSAERTGGSVSTLTIQRTQQEDSAVYLCASSSLGGNSGNTIYFGEGSWLTVV.

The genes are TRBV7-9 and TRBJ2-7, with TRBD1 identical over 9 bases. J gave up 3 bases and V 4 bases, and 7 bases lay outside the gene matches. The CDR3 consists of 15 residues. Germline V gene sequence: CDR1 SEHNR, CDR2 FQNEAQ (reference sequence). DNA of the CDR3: TGTGCCAGCAGCTCCTCCGAGACAGGGGGCTACGAGCAGTACTTC. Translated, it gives CASSSSETGGYEQYF.

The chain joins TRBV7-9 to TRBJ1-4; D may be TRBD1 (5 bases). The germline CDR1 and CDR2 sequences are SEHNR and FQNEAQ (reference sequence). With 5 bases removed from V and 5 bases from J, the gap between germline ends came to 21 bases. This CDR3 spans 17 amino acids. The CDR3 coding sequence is TGTGCCAGCAGCCCCCTTGTCCTTACGGGGGGGAATGAAAAACTGTTTTTT. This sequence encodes CASSPLVLTGGNEKLFF.